At least ten counts were recorded for the clone carrying this TCR beta chain. Making TCR cDNA involved 5'RACE template switching, which added UMIs and a universal primer site. MiXCR, applied by TCRdb to the 5' RACE reads, yields one record per CDR3 protein. The data show 160,000 or so distinct CDR3 sequences, with 6% to 7.5% seen just once and roughly 2.5% held by the top ten. The data were taken from a study of T cells after yellow fever vaccination. The ends were cut back, 6 bases at V and 8 bases at J, with 23 bases in the middle. Germline values: CDR1 MGHRA, CDR2 YSYEKL. The CDR3 extends over 16 amino acids.

The rearrangement links TRBV4-1 to TRBJ2-1; possibly TRBD1 for D (5 bases). The TCR comes from a man between 18 and 35 years old who received the YFV17D yellow fever vaccine. The material was CD4+ T cells sorted from PBMCs, obtained less than 6 days after the first yellow fever vaccination. CDR3 sequence reads: CASSRSGQGWVYEQFF. The CDR3 region has the DNA TGCGCCAGCAGTCGAAGTGGGCAGGGTTGGGTCTATGAGCAGTTCTTC.